A selection of T cell receptor beta chains follows, all from one sample in a study of T cell clonotyping in hematopoietic cell transplantation. The method was immunoSEQ multiplex PCR; TCRdb's version includes in-frame clones alone and lacks a portion of them. The sample lists 20,000 to 25,000 clones, roughly nine tenths occurring once. The source was peripheral blood mononuclear cells, collected before stem cell transplant. These receptors were taken from a man aged 18 to 35 with biphenotypic leukemia. Some clones in this sample may be carry-over from other donors' samples. Both conserved end residues are part of each CDR3. Each record gives: J gene, V gene, D gene, clone size, CDR3 protein, CDR3 DNA. D genes are given only for firm matches. Clone sizes are given selectively: once, few, many, or a class where the clone is expanded.

j_gene: TRBJ1-2; v_gene: TRBV19; d_gene: -; abundance: medium-sized; CDR3aa: CASSIGSRVTNGYTF; CDR3nt: TGTGCCAGTAGTATAGGATCCAGGGTTACGAATGGCTACACCTTC
j_gene: TRBJ2-3; v_gene: TRBV7-9; d_gene: TRBD2; abundance: -; CDR3aa: CASRQGTTPSTDTQYF; CDR3nt: TGTGCCAGCAGGCAAGGGACTACCCCCAGCACAGATACGCAGTATTTT
j_gene: TRBJ1-1; v_gene: TRBV5-1; d_gene: -; abundance: once; CDR3aa: CASSGQVNTEAFF; CDR3nt: TGCGCCAGCAGCGGGCAGGTGAACACTGAAGCTTTCTTT
j_gene: TRBJ2-3; v_gene: TRBV6-5; d_gene: TRBD1; abundance: -; CDR3aa: CASSRRDRGTDTQYF; CDR3nt: TGTGCCAGCAGTCGCCGGGACAGGGGAACAGATACGCAGTATTTT
j_gene: TRBJ1-4; v_gene: TRBV6-4; d_gene: -; abundance: -; CDR3aa: CASSDPVTGRVRGTNEKLFF; CDR3nt: TGTGCCAGCAGTGACCCGGTTACGGGGAGGGTGAGGGGAACTAATGAAAAACTGTTTTTT
j_gene: TRBJ1-1; v_gene: TRBV25-1; d_gene: -; abundance: -; CDR3aa: CASSEYLAENTEAFF; CDR3nt: TGTGCCAGCAGTGAATATCTGGCGGAGAACACTGAAGCTTTCTTT
j_gene: TRBJ1-2; v_gene: TRBV5-1; d_gene: TRBD1; abundance: -; CDR3aa: CASSLASDRDLYGYTF; CDR3nt: TGCGCCAGCAGCTTGGCCTCGGACAGGGACCTTTATGGCTACACCTTC
j_gene: TRBJ2-3; v_gene: TRBV7-2; d_gene: TRBD1; abundance: -; CDR3aa: CASSLAGQGTDTQYF; CDR3nt: TGTGCCAGCAGCTTAGCAGGACAGGGCACAGATACGCAGTATTTT
j_gene: TRBJ2-7; v_gene: TRBV6-1; d_gene: -; abundance: -; CDR3aa: CASSTGREQYF; CDR3nt: TGTGCCAGCAGTACAGGACGGGAGCAGTACTTC
j_gene: TRBJ2-2; v_gene: TRBV6-1; d_gene: -; abundance: -; CDR3aa: CASSSAQGNTGELFF; CDR3nt: TGTGCCAGCAGTTCAGCACAGGGTAACACCGGGGAGCTGTTTTTT
j_gene: TRBJ1-1; v_gene: TRBV6-5; d_gene: -; abundance: -; CDR3aa: CASSFAVANTEAFF; CDR3nt: TGTGCCAGCAGTTTCGCTGTGGCCAACACTGAAGCTTTCTTT
j_gene: TRBJ1-4; v_gene: TRBV5-4; d_gene: -; abundance: -; CDR3aa: CASSSGGTVTNEKLFF; CDR3nt: TGTGCCAGCAGTTCCGGGGGAACCGTAACTAATGAAAAACTGTTTTTT
j_gene: TRBJ2-7; v_gene: TRBV6-5; d_gene: TRBD1; abundance: -; CDR3aa: CASSRPTGAGYEQYF; CDR3nt: TGTGCCAGCAGCCGTCCGACAGGGGCGGGCTACGAGCAGTACTTC
j_gene: TRBJ1-4; v_gene: TRBV30; d_gene: TRBD1; abundance: once; CDR3aa: CCAGQGNEKLFF; CDR3nt: TGCTGTGCGGGACAGGGCAATGAAAAACTGTTTTTT
j_gene: TRBJ1-5; v_gene: TRBV10-1; d_gene: -; abundance: once; CDR3aa: CASSETSNQPQHF; CDR3nt: TGCGCCAGCAGTGAAACTAGCAATCAGCCCCAGCATTTT
j_gene: TRBJ1-1; v_gene: TRBV10-3; d_gene: -; abundance: -; CDR3aa: CAISEPPPGHLNTEAFF; CDR3nt: TGTGCCATCAGTGAGCCGCCACCGGGACACCTAAACACTGAAGCTTTCTTT
j_gene: TRBJ2-7; v_gene: TRBV7-9; d_gene: -; abundance: -; CDR3aa: CASSLDRVLYEQYF; CDR3nt: TGTGCCAGCAGCTTAGATCGGGTTCTCTACGAGCAGTACTTC